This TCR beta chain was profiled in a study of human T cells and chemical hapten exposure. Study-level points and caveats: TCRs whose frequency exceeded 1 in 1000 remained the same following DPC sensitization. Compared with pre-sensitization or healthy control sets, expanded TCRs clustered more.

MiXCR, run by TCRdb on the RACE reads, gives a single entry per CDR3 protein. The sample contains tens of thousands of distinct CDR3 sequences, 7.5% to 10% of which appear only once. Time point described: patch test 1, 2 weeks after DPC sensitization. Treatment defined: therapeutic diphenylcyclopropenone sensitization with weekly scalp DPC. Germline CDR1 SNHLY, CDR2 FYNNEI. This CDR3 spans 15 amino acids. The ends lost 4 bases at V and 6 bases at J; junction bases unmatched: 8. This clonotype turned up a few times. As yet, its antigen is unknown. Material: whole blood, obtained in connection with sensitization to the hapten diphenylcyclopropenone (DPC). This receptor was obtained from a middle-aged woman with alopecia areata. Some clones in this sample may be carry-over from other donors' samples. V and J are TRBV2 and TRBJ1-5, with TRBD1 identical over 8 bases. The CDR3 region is CASSGGQGARQPQHF. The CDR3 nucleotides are TGTGCCAGCAGTGGAGGGCAGGGGGCTCGTCAGCCCCAGCATTTT.